This TCR beta chain was obtained from a study of blood T cell repertoires in COVID-19 (TCRdb year 2020). Turning to the overall study: Samples from collaborators originated in the United States, Italy and Spain and spanned both the acute and convalescent phases of COVID-19. The prospective study material was composed of cDNA or gDNA derived from T cells, B-cell-depleted T cells, or PBMCs. Where HLA class I and class II types were available, the types were taken from metadata supplied by the sample provider, not from assay-based typing. Subjects who had been exposed to COVID-19, were actively infected with it, or had recovered from it provided the deeply sampled blood TCRbeta repertoires that made up the dataset. Nearly every sample came with metadata listing a de-identified subject ID, COVID-19 status, age in years and sex. The repertoires were released in a freely available public database meant as a resource for research on the immune response to SARS-CoV-2. Samples were obtained from the ongoing ImmuneRACE study (first 160 participants) and from about 1,300 subjects provided by 6 global collaborators.

Concerning this clone: Which antigen it targets is not known. No qualities accompany the bases; no much larger clone lies one base away.

On the study overall, not on this receptor specifically: How much clinical and demographic metadata was included differed by source and by participant, and the metadata was provided uncurated.

Including cysteine and phenylalanine, the CDR3 has 14 amino acids. Kept here is only the CDR3 DNA, which spans 42 bases and is read in frame from base 1. V was cut back by 0 bases and J by 8 bases, leaving a gap of 11 bases between them. From the germline V gene, CDR1 is SGHTS and CDR2 is YDEGEE. The immunoSEQ Assay, a bias-controlled multiplex PCR, was used to amplify TCRbeta CDR3 regions from genomic DNA. The authors' pipeline ran thus. The number of nucleated cells in each sample was estimated from the amplification of reference gene primers within the assay. To quantify the absolute abundance of each unique TCRbeta CDR3 rearrangement, sequence reads were collapsed and filtered. Productive Simpson clonality was computed per sample as the square root of Simpson's diversity index over productive rearrangements. TCRdb limited this immuneACCESS table to in-frame rearrangements with V and J called. A share of clones is missing; checked studies link under half to unresolved V genes, and the rest is unexplained. The V and J calls and clone size come from that table; D and trimming were worked out from the DNA. The sample includes about 120,000 clones, with 78% observed a single time. Roughly 2% of the sample comes from the top ten.

Whole blood was collected in K2EDTA tubes by collaborating institutions according to the institutions' own protocols. For TCRbeta analysis, collaborators shipped samples as frozen whole blood, isolated PBMCs, or DNA extracted from either of those sample types. This receptor was taken from a man between 65 and 85 years old with acute or convalescent COVID-19. The chain links TRBV5-8 with TRBJ1-4; the D gene is unclear. Material: peripheral blood. In nucleotides, the sequence is TGTGCCAGCAGCTTGGCCGGCGGGGAGGAAAAACTGTTTTTT. Its translation reads: CASSLAGGEEKLFF.